The source of this TCR beta chain is a study of T cells after yellow fever vaccination. Overall study findings and caveats: Clones from primary vaccination mostly reappeared after the booster (about 97% CD4, approximately 91% CD8). There was a small share of clonotypes that showed up in both the CD4 and CD8 compartments. From the bulk population, abundant clonotypes could contaminate and appear within FACS-sorted repertoires.

The V segment lost 4 bases and the J segment 0 bases; nucleotides outside the gene matches: 8. CDR3 length equals 16 residues. Germline CDR1 SGHRS, CDR2 YFSETQ. The TCR cDNA carried a universal primer site and UMIs from 5'RACE template switching. TCRdb reanalysed the 5' RACE reads using MiXCR and keeps one entry per CDR3 protein. The sample holds about 400,000 distinct CDR3 sequences, around 6.5% seen once. This clonotype was recorded at least ten times. The antigen is undetermined. This chain uses TRBV5-1 with TRBJ1-1, with 8 nucleotides matching TRBD1. The TCR was taken from a man aged 25-40 years who received the YFV17D yellow fever vaccine. Sequences were derived from PBMCs, sampled 5 days after the yellow fever booster vaccination. The CDR3 DNA reads as TGCGCCAGCAGCAATCGGGGGACAGGCTTGAACACTGAAGCTTTCTTT. Translating gives CASSNRGTGLNTEAFF.